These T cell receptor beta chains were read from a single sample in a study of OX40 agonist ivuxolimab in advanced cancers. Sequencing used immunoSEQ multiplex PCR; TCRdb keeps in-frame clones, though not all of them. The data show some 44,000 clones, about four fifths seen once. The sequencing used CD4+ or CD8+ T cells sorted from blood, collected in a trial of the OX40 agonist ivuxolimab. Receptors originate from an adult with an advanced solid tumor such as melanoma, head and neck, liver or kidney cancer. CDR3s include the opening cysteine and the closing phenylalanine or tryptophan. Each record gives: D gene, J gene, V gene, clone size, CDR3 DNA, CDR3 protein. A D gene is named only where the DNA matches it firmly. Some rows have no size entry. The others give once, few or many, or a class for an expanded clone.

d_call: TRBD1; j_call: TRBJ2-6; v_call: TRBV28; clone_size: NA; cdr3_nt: TGTGCCAGCAGTTGGGGACAGTCTGGGGCCAACGTCCTGACTTTC; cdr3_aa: CASSWGQSGANVLTF
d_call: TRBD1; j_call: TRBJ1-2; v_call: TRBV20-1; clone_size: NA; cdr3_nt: TGCAGTGGAACCGGGACAGAGGGCTTC; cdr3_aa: CSGTGTEGF
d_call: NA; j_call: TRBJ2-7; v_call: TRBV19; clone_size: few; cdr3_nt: TGTGCCAGTACCGAGACAGGAGAATACGAGCAGTACTTC; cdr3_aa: CASTETGEYEQYF
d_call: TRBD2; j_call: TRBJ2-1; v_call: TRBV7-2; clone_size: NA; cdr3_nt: TGTGCCAGCAGCTTAGTAGGTCTAGCGGGAGGGAATGAGCAGTTCTTC; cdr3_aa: CASSLVGLAGGNEQFF
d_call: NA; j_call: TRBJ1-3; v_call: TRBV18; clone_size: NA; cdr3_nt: TGTGCCAGCTCACCACCCGAGTTCGTTCAGGGCACCATATATTTT; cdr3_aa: CASSPPEFVQGTIYF
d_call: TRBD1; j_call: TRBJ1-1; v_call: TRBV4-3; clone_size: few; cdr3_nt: TGCGCCAGCAGCCAGGGGAGAGGGCCTACAGGGGAGGCTTTCTTT; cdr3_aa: CASSQGRGPTGEAFF
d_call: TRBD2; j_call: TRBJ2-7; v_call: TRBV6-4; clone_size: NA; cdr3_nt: TGTGCCACCCCGAAAGGACTAGCGCGCTTCTACGAGCAGTACTTC; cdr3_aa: CATPKGLARFYEQYF
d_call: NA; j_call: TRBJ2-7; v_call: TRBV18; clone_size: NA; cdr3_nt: TGTGCCAGCTCCCCGCCAACCGGGACCATCTACGAGCAGTACTTC; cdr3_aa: CASSPPTGTIYEQYF
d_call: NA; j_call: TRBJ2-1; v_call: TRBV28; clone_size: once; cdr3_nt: TGTGCCAGCAGTCAGATACAGGGTGAGCAGTTCTTC; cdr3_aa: CASSQIQGEQFF
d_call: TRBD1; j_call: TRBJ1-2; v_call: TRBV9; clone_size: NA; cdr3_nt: TGTGCCAGCAGCGTGTGGGACAGGGTAAACTATGGCTACACCTTC; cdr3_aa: CASSVWDRVNYGYTF
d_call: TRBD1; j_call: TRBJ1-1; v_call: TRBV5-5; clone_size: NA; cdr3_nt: TGTGCCAGCAGCGGACAGGGGAACACTGAAGCTTTCTTT; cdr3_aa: CASSGQGNTEAFF
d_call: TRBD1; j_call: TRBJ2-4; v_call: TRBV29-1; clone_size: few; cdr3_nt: TGCAGCGTTGAAGGGACAGGGGGCTGGGAAAACATTCAGTACTTC; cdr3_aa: CSVEGTGGWENIQYF
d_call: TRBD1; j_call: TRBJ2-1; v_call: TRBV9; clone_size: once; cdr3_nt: TGTGCCAGCAGCGTACTAGTAGGGCTGCCGGGACAGGGGGTCAATGAGCAGTTCTTC; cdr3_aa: CASSVLVGLPGQGVNEQFF
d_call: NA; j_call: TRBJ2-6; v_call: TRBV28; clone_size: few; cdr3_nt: TGTGCCAGCAGTTTACTCACAGGGCTAGGGGCCAACGTCCTGACTTTC; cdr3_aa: CASSLLTGLGANVLTF
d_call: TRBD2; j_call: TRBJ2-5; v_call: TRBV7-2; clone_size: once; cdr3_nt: TGTGCCAGCAGCCTAGGGACTAGCGGGAAAGAGACCCAGTACTTC; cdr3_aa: CASSLGTSGKETQYF
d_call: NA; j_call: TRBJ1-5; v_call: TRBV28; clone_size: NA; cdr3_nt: TGTGCCAGCAGTTTAAGGAGCGCTCAGCCCCAGCATTTT; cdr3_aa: CASSLRSAQPQHF
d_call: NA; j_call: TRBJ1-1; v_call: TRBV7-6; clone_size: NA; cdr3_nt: TGTGCCAGCAGCTTAGCAGCTTACACTGAAGCTTTCTTT; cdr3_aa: CASSLAAYTEAFF
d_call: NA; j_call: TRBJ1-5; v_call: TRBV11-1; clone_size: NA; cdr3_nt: TGTGCCAGCAGCTTAGATGGGGATCAGCCCCAGCATTTT; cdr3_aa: CASSLDGDQPQHF
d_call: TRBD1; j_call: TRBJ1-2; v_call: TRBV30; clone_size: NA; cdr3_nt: TGTGCCTGGAGTGTATTGTCAGGGGGATCGAGGGGCTACACCTTC; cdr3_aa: CAWSVLSGGSRGYTF
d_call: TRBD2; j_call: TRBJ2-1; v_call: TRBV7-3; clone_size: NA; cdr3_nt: TGTGCCAGCAGCCAAAGGACTAGCGGGAGTCTGATTAATGAGCAGTTCTTC; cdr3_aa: CASSQRTSGSLINEQFF
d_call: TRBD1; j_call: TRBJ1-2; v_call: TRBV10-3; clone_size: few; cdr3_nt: TGTGCCATCAGTGATCCGGGACAGGGTAACTATGGCTACACCTTC; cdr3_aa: CAISDPGQGNYGYTF
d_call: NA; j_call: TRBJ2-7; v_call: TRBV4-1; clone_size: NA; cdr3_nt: TGCGCCAGCAGCCAAGAACCCACCTACGAGCAGTACTTC; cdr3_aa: CASSQEPTYEQYF